This T cell receptor beta chain came from a study of T-cell reconstitution after alpha-beta-depleted transplantation in children. Study-wide points: The main origin of T-cell counts and diversity one year after transplant was newly produced T cells. Some patients owed their high day-60 TCRbeta diversity to surviving recipient T cells and thymic progenitors. As was reported, about two months after transplant, alpha-beta T cells came from several hundred expanded graft clones.

Unique molecular identifiers were incorporated into the prepared TCRbeta library. TCRdb independently ran MiXCR on the PCR reads; one entry per CDR3 protein. This table has approximately 300,000 distinct CDR3 sequences, about a tenth appearing once. Ten or more counts support this clonotype. Its antigen remains unidentified. Germline V lookup: CDR1 SQVTM, CDR2 ANQGSEA. The CDR3 spans 14 residues. V lost 6 bases and J lost 6; bases outside the gene matches: 14. This TCR came from a boy under two years old with acute myeloid leukemia, due to receive a stem cell transplant. The chain employs TRBV29-1 and TRBJ2-7; 7 bases agree with TRBD1. The sequencing here drew on PBMCs, taken before TCRalphabeta/CD19-depleted stem cell transplant. The CDR3 protein is CSVLGTAFKGEQYF. The CDR3 bases are TGCAGCGTCCTCGGGACAGCCTTTAAGGGCGAGCAGTACTTC.